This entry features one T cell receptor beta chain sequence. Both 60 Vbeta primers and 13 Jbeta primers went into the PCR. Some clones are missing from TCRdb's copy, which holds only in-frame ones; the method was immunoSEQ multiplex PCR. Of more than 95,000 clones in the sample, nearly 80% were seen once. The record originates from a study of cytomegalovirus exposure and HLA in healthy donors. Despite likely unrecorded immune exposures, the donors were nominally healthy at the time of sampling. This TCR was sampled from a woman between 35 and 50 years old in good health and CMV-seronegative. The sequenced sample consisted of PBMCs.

The DNA of the CDR3 is TGTGCCAGCAGCTTAGTTGGGAGCTCAGATACGCAGTATTTT. It encodes CASSLVGSSDTQYF. The chain employs TRBV11-2 and TRBJ2-3; D might be TRBD2 (5 bases). Trimming removed 1 base from V and 4 bases from J, with 9 bases in between. The CDR3 contains 14 residues. CDR1 is SGHAT, CDR2 FQNNGV, per germline.